The present T cell receptor beta chain was sequenced within a study of T cells in Graves' hyperthyroidism and ophthalmopathy. For the study at large: Peripheral blood was collected at initial diagnosis, before any treatment.

Per the germline V gene, CDR1 is LNHDA and CDR2 is SQIVND (reference sequence). This CDR3 contains 13 residues. V shed 7 bases and J shed 4 bases, with 13 bases lying between them. From RNA transcripts, TCR beta CDR3 regions were amplified. RT-PCR in the first round (using the HTBI primer set) targeted the TCR CDR3. TCRdb called the multiplex PCR reads again in MiXCR, with one record for every CDR3 protein. In the table there are 750,000 to 950,000 distinct CDR3 sequences, roughly 40% of which are singletons. An absence of ophthalmopathy progression within 18 months meant stable Graves' hyperthyroidism.

The sample taken for sequencing was blood. The chain joins TRBV19 to TRBJ1-1; D unresolved. The TCR originated in a man in his late teens or twenties with Graves' hyperthyroidism. DNA for the CDR3: TGTGCCAGTATATCCGGGGTTCGCACTGAAGCTTTCTTT. It yields the protein CASISGVRTEAFF.